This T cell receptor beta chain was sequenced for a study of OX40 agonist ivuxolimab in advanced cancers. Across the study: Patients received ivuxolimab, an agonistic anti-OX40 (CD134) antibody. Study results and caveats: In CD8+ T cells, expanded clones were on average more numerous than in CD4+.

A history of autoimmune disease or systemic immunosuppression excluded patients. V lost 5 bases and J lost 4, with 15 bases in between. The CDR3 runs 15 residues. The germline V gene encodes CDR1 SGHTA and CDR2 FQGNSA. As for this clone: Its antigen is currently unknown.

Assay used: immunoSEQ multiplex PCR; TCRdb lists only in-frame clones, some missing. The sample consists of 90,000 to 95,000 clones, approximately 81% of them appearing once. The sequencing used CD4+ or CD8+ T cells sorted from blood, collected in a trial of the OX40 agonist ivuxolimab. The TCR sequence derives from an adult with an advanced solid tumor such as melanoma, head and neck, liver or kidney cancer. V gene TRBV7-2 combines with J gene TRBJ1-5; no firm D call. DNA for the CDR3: TGTGCCAGCAGCCTAGGTGGTTTGGGGAATCAGCCCCAGCATTTT. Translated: CASSLGGLGNQPQHF.